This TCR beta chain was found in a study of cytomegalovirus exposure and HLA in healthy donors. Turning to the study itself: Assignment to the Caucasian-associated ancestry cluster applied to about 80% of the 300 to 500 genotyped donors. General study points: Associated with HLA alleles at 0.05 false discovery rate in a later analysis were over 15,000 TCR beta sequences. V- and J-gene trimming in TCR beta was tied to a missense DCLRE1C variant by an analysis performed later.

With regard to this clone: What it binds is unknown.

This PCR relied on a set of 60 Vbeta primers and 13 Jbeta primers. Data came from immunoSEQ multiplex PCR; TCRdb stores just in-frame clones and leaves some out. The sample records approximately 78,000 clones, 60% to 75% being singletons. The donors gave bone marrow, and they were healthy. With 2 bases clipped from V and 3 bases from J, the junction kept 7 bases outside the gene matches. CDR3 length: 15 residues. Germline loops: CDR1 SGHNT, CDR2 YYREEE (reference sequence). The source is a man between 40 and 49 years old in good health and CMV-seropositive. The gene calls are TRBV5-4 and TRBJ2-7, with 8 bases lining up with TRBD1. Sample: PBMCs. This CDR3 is CASSLAGQGLYEQYF. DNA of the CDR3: TGTGCCAGCAGCTTAGCCGGACAGGGCCTCTACGAGCAGTACTTC.